A selection of T cell receptor beta chains follows, all from one sample in a study of T-cell reconstitution after alpha-beta-depleted transplantation in children. TCRdb reprocessed the PCR reads with MiXCR, giving one entry per CDR3 protein. Among 360,000 or so distinct CDR3 sequences listed, 20% were seen once. The source was PBMCs from the stem cell graft donor, collected from the stem cell graft. These receptors all come from a human donor who donated a stem cell graft to a child with acute myeloid leukemia. Each CDR3 is given with its conserved first and last residue. D genes are given only for firm matches. Clone size is shown for a subset of rows, as once, few, many or a class of expanded clone.

CDR3aa | CDR3nt | v_gene | d_gene | abundance | j_gene
CASSGRTSGRNEQFF | TGTGCCAGCAGTGGTCGGACTAGCGGGAGAAATGAGCAGTTCTTC | TRBV12-3/TRBV12-4 | TRBD2 | many | TRBJ2-1
CATTPGGGPSTDTQYF | TGTGCCACCACCCCCGGCGGCGGGCCTAGCACAGATACGCAGTATTTT | TRBV24-1 | . | . | TRBJ2-3
CASSWTDNYEQYF | TGTGCCAGCAGTTGGACAGACAACTACGAGCAGTACTTC | TRBV12-3/TRBV12-4 | . | . | TRBJ2-7
CASSSVGTEAFF | TGTGCCAGCAGTTCGGTGGGGACTGAAGCTTTCTTT | TRBV12-3/TRBV12-4 | . | many | TRBJ1-1
CSARSWNTGELFF | TGCAGTGCTAGAAGTTGGAACACCGGGGAGCTGTTTTTT | TRBV20-1 | . | . | TRBJ2-2
CASRQREGPYNEQFF | TGTGCCAGCAGACAGCGGGAGGGCCCCTACAATGAGCAGTTCTTC | TRBV28 | TRBD2 | . | TRBJ2-1
CAIRTSGKETQYF | TGTGCCATTCGGACTAGCGGAAAAGAGACCCAGTACTTC | TRBV7-7 | TRBD2 | . | TRBJ2-5
CATSDRSRGTLYNEQFF | TGTGCCACCAGTGATAGATCCAGGGGGACTTTATACAATGAGCAGTTCTTC | TRBV24-1 | . | . | TRBJ2-1
CSASAGSPEAFF | TGCAGTGCTAGTGCGGGGTCTCCTGAAGCTTTCTTT | TRBV20-1 | . | many | TRBJ1-1
CASSPLGSGISSYEQYF | TGTGCCAGCAGCCCGCTCGGGTCAGGGATTAGCTCCTACGAGCAGTACTTC | TRBV13 | . | . | TRBJ2-7
CASTSGAYNEQFF | TGTGCCAGCACTAGCGGGGCCTACAATGAGCAGTTCTTC | TRBV2 | TRBD2 | few | TRBJ2-1
CASSYPPGTSYEQYF | TGTGCCAGCAGTTATCCTCCCGGGACCTCCTACGAGCAGTACTTC | TRBV6-2/TRBV6-3 | . | few | TRBJ2-7
CASSQVRDSNYGYTF | TGTGCCAGCAGCCAAGTAAGGGACAGCAACTATGGCTACACCTTC | TRBV4-2 | TRBD1 | . | TRBJ1-2
CASSLGTGFGIQYF | TGTGCCAGCAGCTTGGGGACAGGGTTCGGCATTCAGTACTTC | TRBV7-9 | TRBD1 | . | TRBJ2-4
CATSRAEGGAYNEQFF | TGTGCCACCAGCAGAGCTGAGGGGGGCGCCTACAATGAGCAGTTCTTC | TRBV15 | . | few | TRBJ2-1
CAISESASGVNEQFF | TGTGCCATCAGTGAGTCGGCTAGCGGCGTTAATGAGCAGTTCTTC | TRBV10-3 | TRBD2 | . | TRBJ2-1
CASSLAKGQKVIEETQYF | TGTGCCAGCAGCTTAGCCAAGGGCCAGAAGGTCATTGAAGAGACCCAGTACTTC | TRBV7-2 | . | few | TRBJ2-5
CASSKASALRTDTQYF | TGTGCCAGCAGCAAAGCCTCGGCTCTACGCACAGATACGCAGTATTTT | TRBV21-1 | . | many | TRBJ2-3
CSARAVSGNTIYF | TGCAGTGCTAGAGCGGTCTCTGGAAACACCATATATTTT | TRBV20-1 | . | few | TRBJ1-3
CASSLAPGDDYEQYF | TGCGCCAGCAGCTTGGCCCCGGGGGATGACTACGAGCAGTACTTC | TRBV5-1 | . | . | TRBJ2-7
CSVEQPGVDYEQYF | TGCAGCGTTGAACAACCAGGGGTGGATTACGAGCAGTACTTC | TRBV29-1 | . | . | TRBJ2-7
CASSESPGRVNEQYF | TGTGCCAGCAGTGAATCCCCCGGCCGGGTTAACGAGCAGTACTTC | TRBV25-1 | . | . | TRBJ2-7
CASSLWAAENTGELFF | TGTGCCAGCAGCTTATGGGCAGCCGAGAACACCGGGGAGCTGTTTTTT | TRBV7-3 | . | . | TRBJ2-2
CASSYSTQGGHQLFF | TGTGCCAGCAGTTACTCGACCCAGGGGGGGCATCAACTGTTTTTT | TRBV6-5 | . | . | TRBJ2-2
CSATRGGTFLNEKLFF | TGCAGTGCTACGAGGGGGGGGACCTTCCTTAATGAAAAACTGTTTTTT | TRBV20-1 | . | . | TRBJ1-4
CATKSYVEWGYNEQFF | TGTGCCACAAAGTCGTATGTGGAGTGGGGGTACAATGAGCAGTTCTTC | TRBV27 | . | . | TRBJ2-1
CASSGSTGGRGTGELFF | TGTGCCAGCAGCGGGAGTACAGGGGGTCGTGGCACCGGGGAGCTGTTTTTT | TRBV9 | TRBD1 | . | TRBJ2-2
CASSFPADTQYF | TGTGCCAGCAGTTTCCCGGCGGATACGCAGTATTTT | TRBV28 | . | . | TRBJ2-3
CSASYTSGRTDTQYF | TGCAGTGCTTCGTATACTAGCGGGAGAACCGATACGCAGTATTTT | TRBV20-1 | TRBD2 | few | TRBJ2-3
CASTRGGYEQYF | TGTGCCAGCACTCGGGGGGGATACGAGCAGTACTTC | TRBV12-3/TRBV12-4 | TRBD2 | many | TRBJ2-7
CSARDPGISYEQYF | TGCAGTGCTAGAGACCCCGGGATCTCCTACGAGCAGTACTTC | TRBV20-1 | . | . | TRBJ2-7
CSARGTLVHTEAFF | TGCAGTGCTAGAGGGACCCTGGTGCACACTGAAGCTTTCTTT | TRBV20-1 | . | . | TRBJ1-1
CASSGSTYEQYF | TGTGCCAGCAGCGGCAGCACCTACGAGCAGTACTTC | TRBV28 | . | . | TRBJ2-7
CASSFNADTQYF | TGCGCCAGCAGCTTTAATGCAGATACGCAGTATTTT | TRBV5-1 | . | . | TRBJ2-3
CASSFPGQGRRSYNEQFF | TGTGCCAGCAGTTTTCCGGGACAGGGTCGGCGCAGTTACAATGAGCAGTTCTTC | TRBV6-5 | TRBD1 | . | TRBJ2-1
CASKTGLAVWETQYF | TGTGCCAGCAAAACCGGACTAGCGGTGTGGGAGACCCAGTACTTC | TRBV2 | TRBD2 | many | TRBJ2-5
CSASRGTVFIRYNEQFF | TGCAGTGCTAGTAGAGGGACCGTGTTCATCCGCTACAATGAGCAGTTCTTC | TRBV20-1 | . | many | TRBJ2-1